This T cell receptor (beta chain) was found in a study of blood T cell repertoires in COVID-19. On the study more broadly: The United States, Italy and Spain supplied acute and convalescent COVID-19 samples.

This clone was seen just once. Per the original methods: Amplification with reference gene primers provided the estimates of nucleated cell counts. Profiled with immunoSEQ multiplex PCR; TCRdb holds only in-frame clones, not every one. V and J calls and clone size are copied from that table; D and trimming were computed from the DNA. The repertoire has 120,000 to 150,000 clones, roughly 90% of them found once; the top ten carry over 2%. Per germline, CDR1 LGHDT and CDR2 YNNKEL (reference sequence). V dropped 2 bases and J dropped 2; count of bases not matched to a gene: 10. The CDR3 extends over 19 amino acids.

Input material: peripheral blood. This clonotype was obtained from a human donor in a cohort sampled during active COVID-19. The chain carries TRBV3-1 (or the pseudogene TRBV3-2) and TRBJ2-7, with 15 bases matching TRBD2. The CDR3 loop reads CASSQSPGLAGGRPYEQYF. Here the CDR3 DNA reads TGTGCCAGCAGCCAATCCCCCGGACTAGCGGGAGGGAGGCCCTACGAGCAGTACTTC.